The source of this TCR beta chain is a study of cytotoxic CD8 clonotypes in ibrutinib-treated CLL. The wider study: For this cohort, patients were approximately ten relapsed/refractory and some 15 treatment-naive, while about 17 were IGHV unmutated. Specimens for response were gathered following a median about twelve months of therapy, spanning 6 to 36.

Germline V gene sequence: CDR1 SGHTA, CDR2 FQGNSA. The CDR3 is made up of 15 amino acids. The ends lost 2 bases at V and 7 bases at J; junction bases unmatched: 8. A 1 in 200,000 to 1 in 1 million T cell depth was the sequencing target. The protocol was immunoSEQ multiplex PCR, while the TCRdb copy is restricted to in-frame clones and leaves out a portion. This repertoire shows a few hundred thousand clones, around four fifths found once; its top ten account for 6.5% to 8%. To note about this clone: Its specificity is unknown.

Overall study results and limits: Stable or contracted on treatment, public clonotypes were also uncommon.

The chain couples TRBV7-2 to TRBJ2-7; TRBD2 aligns across 10 bases. The input for sequencing was PBMCs, taken before ibrutinib treatment. This TCR was sampled from a human donor with chronic lymphocytic leukemia. CDR3 loop: CASSLRAGGTGEQYF. In DNA, the CDR3 is TGTGCCAGCAGCTTAAGAGCGGGAGGGACGGGTGAGCAGTACTTC.